The 10 T cell receptor beta chains below all came from one sample that was sequenced in a study of control samples from healthy donors and cancer patients. Only in-frame clones appear in the TCRdb table, and some are missing; sequencing was by immunoSEQ multiplex PCR. The sample lists approximately 70,000 clones; approximately 84% were seen once. The source material was blood. All receptors derive from a man aged 50-59 years in good health.

V usage is TRBV11-2 and J usage is TRBJ2-1; 15 nucleotides agree with TRBD2. The CDR3 consists of 17 residues. J gave up 4 bases and V 5 bases, and 6 bases lay outside the gene matches. The germline V gene encodes CDR1 SGHAT and CDR2 FQNNGV. DNA of the CDR3: TGTGCCAGCAGCCCCGGACTAGCGGGGGGGTTGTACAATGAGCAGTTCTTC. Its protein is CASSPGLAGGLYNEQFF.

The count of this clone is one. The gene calls are TRBV6-2 or TRBV6-3 and TRBJ2-1; 9 nucleotides match TRBD1. This CDR3 has 16 amino acids. The germline gives CDR1 MNHEY, CDR2 SVGEGT. V was clipped by 3 bases and J by 7 bases; unmatched bases: 10. The CDR3 reads CASSYFGTGRGNEQFF. The CDR3 DNA reads TGTGCCAGCAGTTATTTCGGGACAGGGAGGGGTAATGAGCAGTTCTTC.

The chain has TRBV7-2 and TRBJ2-7; D perhaps matches TRBD2 (7 bases). The germline V and J ends were trimmed by 5 bases and 4 bases, with 21 bases remaining between them. This CDR3 is 16 amino acids long. Germline CDR1 and CDR2: SGHTA and FQGNSA. The CDR3 sequence: CASSPRGRGGGYEQYF. The CDR3, as DNA: TGTGCCAGCAGCCCGCGCGGTAGAGGGGGGGGTTACGAGCAGTACTTC.

The J gene is TRBJ1-1, the V gene TRBV7-9; no reliable D call. V lost 0 bases to trimming and J lost 3 bases, with 5 bases between them. Germline V gene lookup returns CDR1 SEHNR and CDR2 FQNEAQ (reference sequence). CDR3 length: 13 residues. The CDR3 loop reads CASSLAPHTEAFF. The CDR3 nucleotides read TGTGCCAGCAGCTTAGCGCCACACACTGAAGCTTTCTTT.

This clone has just a few counts. The rearrangement joins TRBV25-1 to TRBJ1-4; 7 nucleotides align to TRBD1. This CDR3 contains 16 residues. The trim removed 2 bases at V and 2 bases at J, leaving 5 bases unmatched. Germline V gene data show CDR1 as MGHDK and CDR2 as SYGVNS. CDR3: CASSEQGGATNEKLFF. DNA of the CDR3: TGTGCCAGCAGTGAACAGGGGGGGGCGACTAATGAAAAACTGTTTTTT.

The chain links TRBV2 to TRBJ1-2; the D gene is possibly TRBD1 (5 bases). The CDR3 has 13 amino acids. Germline V gene data show CDR1 as SNHLY and CDR2 as FYNNEI. The V gene lost 7 bases and the J gene lost 3 bases, with 12 bases spanning the gap. CDR3 sequence: CASKQGFDYGYTF. The CDR3 DNA reads TGTGCCAGCAAGCAGGGTTTCGACTATGGCTACACCTTC.

The chain has TRBV19 and TRBJ2-2, with D maybe TRBD1 (5 bases). Germline V CDR1 and CDR2: LNHDA, SQIVND (reference sequence). CDR3 length equals 15 residues. Trimming took off 5 bases at V and 4 bases at J, with 14 bases between the two ends. The CDR3 here is CASSFAGRITGELFF. The CDR3 bases are TGTGCCAGTAGTTTCGCAGGGCGGATCACCGGGGAGCTGTTTTTT.

The chain's CDR3 is CASSLSTGGPMYEQYF. CDR3 nucleotide sequence: TGTGCCAGCAGTCTTTCGACAGGGGGCCCGATGTACGAGCAGTACTTC. This chain uses TRBV6-2 or TRBV6-3 with TRBJ2-7; TRBD1 matches at 10 bases. Germline V gene sequence: CDR1 MNHEY, CDR2 SVGEGT. This CDR3 spans 16 amino acids. The trim removed 5 bases at V and 4 bases at J, leaving 11 bases unmatched.

V is TRBV12-3 or TRBV12-4 and J is TRBJ1-1; tentative D call: TRBD1 (6 bases). This CDR3 contains 13 residues. Trimming took 6 bases from V and 5 from J, leaving 13 bases between them. CDR3 in amino acids: CASSLKTGTEAFF. The CDR3 bases are TGTGCCAGCAGCCTTAAGACAGGAACTGAAGCTTTCTTT.

The chain has TRBV5-4 and TRBJ2-1; possible D gene TRBD2, 6 bases. V was pared by 2 bases and J by 1 base, with 10 bases between. The CDR3 totals 15 residues. In germline, CDR1 is SGHNT, CDR2 YYREEE (reference sequence). DNA for the CDR3: TGTGCCAGCAGCTTAGTCGGGAGTTCCTACAATGAGCAGTTCTTC. It encodes CASSLVGSSYNEQFF.